This is a list of T cell receptor beta chains from one sample in a study of T-cell reconstitution after alpha-beta-depleted transplantation in children. TCRdb itself ran the PCR reads through MiXCR, one entry per CDR3 protein. The sample consists of 500,000 to 600,000 distinct CDR3 sequences, over 20% of them appearing once. Source: PBMCs, taken before TCRalphabeta/CD19-depleted stem cell transplant. All receptors derive from a boy under two years old with Wiskott-Aldrich syndrome, due to receive a stem cell transplant. Each CDR3 is given with its conserved first and last residue. The D gene is left open where the match is weak. Clone size is shown for a subset of rows, as once, few, many or a class of expanded clone.

d_call	v_call	j_call	clone_size	cdr3_aa	cdr3_nt
NA	TRBV10-3	TRBJ2-3	NA	CAVSEGGAGTDTQYF	TGTGCCGTCAGTGAAGGCGGCGCGGGCACAGATACGCAGTATTTT
TRBD1	TRBV5-1	TRBJ1-1	few	CASSSTGTEYTEAFF	TGCGCCAGCAGTTCTACCGGGACAGAGTACACTGAAGCTTTCTTT
TRBD1	TRBV12-3/TRBV12-4	TRBJ1-1	NA	CASSFQGGEAFF	TGTGCCAGCAGTTTCCAAGGGGGCGAAGCTTTCTTT
TRBD2	TRBV5-1	TRBJ2-1	few	CASSLSLGRGEQFF	TGCGCCAGCAGCTTGAGTCTGGGGAGGGGTGAGCAGTTCTTC
NA	TRBV20-1	TRBJ2-5	NA	CSARAGGRDGGTQYF	TGCAGTGCTAGAGCTGGGGGGCGTGACGGCGGGACCCAGTACTTC
NA	TRBV7-9	TRBJ1-1	NA	CASSPRGGGPNTEAFF	TGTGCCAGCAGCCCAAGGGGTGGAGGCCCGAACACTGAAGCTTTCTTT
NA	TRBV6-5	TRBJ2-1	NA	CASSYSTGSYNEQFF	TGTGCCAGCAGTTACTCGACGGGCTCCTACAATGAGCAGTTCTTC
TRBD2	TRBV5-1	TRBJ2-5	once	CASSLGDSGRWETQYF	TGCGCCAGCAGCTTGGGAGATAGCGGGAGATGGGAGACCCAGTACTTC
NA	TRBV29-1	TRBJ2-6	NA	CSVSASGANVLTF	TGCAGCGTTTCTGCCTCCGGGGCCAACGTCCTGACTTTC
NA	TRBV5-1	TRBJ1-1	NA	CASSLFRADNTEAFF	TGCGCCAGCAGCTTGTTCAGGGCAGACAACACTGAAGCTTTCTTT
TRBD1	TRBV5-1	TRBJ2-7	NA	CASSPGTALYEQYF	TGCGCCAGCAGCCCGGGGACAGCCCTCTACGAGCAGTACTTC
TRBD2	TRBV6-1	TRBJ2-5	few	CASCRTSGVGTETQYF	TGTGCCAGCTGCCGGACTAGCGGGGTTGGGACAGAGACCCAGTACTTC
NA	TRBV7-9	TRBJ2-1	NA	CASSLVGVDNEQFF	TGTGCCAGCAGCTTAGTAGGCGTCGACAATGAGCAGTTCTTC
NA	TRBV9	TRBJ2-7	NA	CASSKTQGHEQYF	TGTGCCAGCAGCAAAACCCAGGGCCACGAGCAGTACTTC
TRBD2	TRBV20-1	TRBJ2-1	NA	CSARPGLAGEQFF	TGCAGTGCTAGGCCGGGACTAGCGGGAGAGCAGTTCTTC
NA	TRBV5-1	TRBJ1-1	NA	CASSLIWENTEAFF	TGCGCCAGCAGCTTGATCTGGGAGAACACTGAAGCTTTCTTT
TRBD1	TRBV20-1	TRBJ2-1	few	CSATQGEHYNEQFF	TGCAGTGCCACACAGGGGGAACACTACAATGAGCAGTTCTTC
TRBD1	TRBV6-5	TRBJ2-5	NA	CASSYGQVGETQYF	TGTGCCAGCAGTTACGGACAGGTCGGGGAGACCCAGTACTTC